Listed here is a single TCR beta chain. This sample was taken from a study of blood T cell repertoires in COVID-19. Clones were read by immunoSEQ multiplex PCR, and TCRdb kept only the in-frame ones, dropping some. There are 300,000 to 400,000 clones in the sample; around 86% occur only once, and just under 6.5% lies in the top ten. CDR1 and CDR2 (germline): LGHNA, YSLEER. This CDR3 is 17 amino acids long. V shed 1 base and J shed 1 base, with 16 bases lying between them. The chain is built from TRBV4-3 and TRBJ1-1, with D possibly TRBD1 on 6 matching bases. The clonotype originates from a woman aged 45 to 65 with COVID-19, enrolled during active disease. Material for sequencing was peripheral blood. The CDR3 DNA reads as TGCGCCAGCAGCCAAGGAATAGGGGGAAGCGCGAACACTGAAGCTTTCTTT. It codes for CASSQGIGGSANTEAFF.